This record concerns one T cell receptor (beta chain) sequence. Only one count was recorded for this clone. What this receptor recognizes is not known. Base-call qualities are not available, and no considerably larger clone is one nucleotide away. The donors belonged to the validation cohort of about 120 subjects, which was separate from the roughly 700-subject first cohort. This entry is derived from a study of cytomegalovirus exposure and HLA in healthy donors (dated 2017 in TCRdb). At the level of the whole study: The roughly 670 repertoires of the first cohort and the 95 to 150 validation repertoires were produced on the same platform, according to a later analysis. The study was designed to test whether signatures of past pathogen exposure could be identified by cataloging public T cell receptors. In addition to the first cohort of 666 subjects, a separate validation cohort of 120 different subjects was used. The study combined high-throughput TCR immunosequencing, statistical association of individual TCRs with disease status, and machine learning to predict cytomegalovirus infection status. Overall study results and their limits: In the study, 150 to 200 TCR beta chains were listed as associated with cytomegalovirus. All 120 or so repertoires were used to score co-occurrence in the validation cohort in a later analysis, because that analysis had no HLA typing for the cohort. According to the authors, the approach could potentially be generalized to other disease states and immunological phenotypes. Cytomegalovirus status was reported to be diagnosed by the classifier with high specificity and sensitivity in both the original and validation cohorts. In a later analysis, TCRs clustered in the first cohort were found to also tend to co-occur in the roughly 130 validation repertoires, with approximately 94% of cluster scores above 0. In vitro tests confirmed that a few of the cytomegalovirus-associated TCR beta chains recognize cytomegalovirus antigens. Across donors, most TCR sequences were observed very rarely, whereas some public TCRs were present in many individuals.

Library generation was performed with the immunoSEQ multiplex PCR assay. The paper's processing steps were these. A statistical classification framework was developed to diagnose cytomegalovirus status using the catalog of TCR beta chain sequences. TCRdb provides this immuneACCESS table in a form limited to in-frame rearrangements. Some clones are lacking; in checked studies, under half of them reflect an unresolved V gene, and why the rest are absent is not known. D and trimming were read from the DNA, whereas the V and J calls and clone size are those reported in that table. The table for this sample lists 140,000 to 150,000 clones; just over 90% of them were counted only once. In total, the top ten clones hold about 0.75% of the sample. The cysteine opens and the phenylalanine closes a CDR3 of 18 amino acids. Of the read, only the CDR3 DNA is kept; its 54 bases are in frame from base 1. Per the germline V gene, SGHRS is the CDR1 and YFSETQ is the CDR2. V lost 0 bases and J lost 3 bases, and the count of bases not matched to a germline gene is 7.

This clonotype was obtained from a man aged 18-30 years in good health and CMV-seronegative. Sequenced sample: PBMCs. This chain is built from TRBV5-1 and TRBJ1-6, with 9 bases matching TRBD1. The DNA reads as follows: TGCGCCAGCAGCTTGGACGGGACAGGGAGAAACTATAATTCACCCCTCCACTTT. This yields the protein CASSLDGTGRNYNSPLHF.